Listed below are T cell receptor beta chains from one sample, sequenced in a study of PD-L1 blockade in urothelial cancer. Using immunoSEQ multiplex PCR, the repertoire was profiled, and TCRdb retains in-frame clones only, with some absent. The sample has around 66,000 clones; about 88% are singletons. The sequencing used PBMCs, collected around atezolizumab (anti-PD-L1) treatment. These receptors were taken from a man in his sixties with urothelial cancer. Both conserved end residues are part of each CDR3.

j_call v_call cdr3_aa
TRBJ2-5 TRBV7-8 CASSLAVAYSLETQYF
TRBJ1-2 TRBV5-4 CASSSGGTADYGYTF
TRBJ1-1 TRBV2 CASSRSGTGGMNTEAFF
TRBJ1-6 TRBV30 CAWAGQLNSPLHF
TRBJ1-2 TRBV2 CASKKSSGVNYGYTF
TRBJ2-2 TRBV6-4 CASSPNVGGVGELFF
TRBJ2-7 TRBV19 CASSMTQGAEQYF
TRBJ2-7 TRBV11-3 CASSLESGGSYEQYF
TRBJ2-3 TRBV30 CAWRSSHASATDTQYF
TRBJ1-2 TRBV4-2 CASSRDYGYTF
TRBJ1-2 TRBV6-5 CASSPPGRGYTF
TRBJ1-4 TRBV7-2 CASSFRSGVPNEKLFF
TRBJ2-1 TRBV30 CAGDLRGDNEQFF
TRBJ1-5 TRBV15 CATSTRLGGQPQHF
TRBJ2-7 TRBV10-1 CASFDRDTYYEQYF
TRBJ2-2 TRBV6-5 CASTRRTVNTGELFF
TRBJ1-2 TRBV6-1 CASSLQTGGNGYTF
TRBJ1-6 TRBV4-2 CASSQASAKPGQYNSPLHF
TRBJ1-3 TRBV5-4 CASSLDPGISGNTIYF
TRBJ2-1 TRBV28 CASCPDPGLKLSYNEQFF
TRBJ1-5 TRBV27 CASRQSPGEGAQHF
TRBJ2-7 TRBV9 CASSVSPYLGGSAYEQYF
TRBJ1-6 TRBV30 CAWSVPGTGNNSPLHF
TRBJ1-4 TRBV19 CASSIADRRNEKLFF